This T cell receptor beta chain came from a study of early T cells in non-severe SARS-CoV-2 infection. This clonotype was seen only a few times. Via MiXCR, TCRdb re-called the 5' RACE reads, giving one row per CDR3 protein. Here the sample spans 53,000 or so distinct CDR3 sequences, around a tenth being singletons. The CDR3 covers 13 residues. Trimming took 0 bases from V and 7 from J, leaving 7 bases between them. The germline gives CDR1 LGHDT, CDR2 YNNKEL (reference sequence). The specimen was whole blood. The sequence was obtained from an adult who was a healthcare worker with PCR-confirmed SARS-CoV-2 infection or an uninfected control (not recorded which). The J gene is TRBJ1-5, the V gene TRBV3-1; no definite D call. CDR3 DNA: TGTGCCAGCAGCCAAGATTTTTCGCAGCCCCAGCATTTT. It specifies CASSQDFSQPQHF.